A single sample is the source of the 20 T cell receptor beta chains below, sequenced in a study of response to subunit inactivated influenza vaccine. TCRdb passed the RT-PCR reads through MiXCR, listing each CDR3 protein once. Seen here are about 780,000 distinct CDR3 sequences, about 18% observed once, and the top ten hold roughly a tenth. Material: PBMCs from blood, obtained less than 6 days after vaccination. The receptors stem from a middle-aged man who received an inactivated influenza vaccine.

V and J are TRBV4-2 and TRBJ1-4; D perhaps matches TRBD1 (6 bases). CDR3 size: 15 residues. The germline CDR1 and CDR2 sequences are LGHNA and YNFKEQ. Trimming removed 4 bases at V and 3 bases at J, with 12 bases between. CDR3 in amino acids: CASSRQAVPNEKLFF. The CDR3 DNA follows: TGTGCCAGCAGCCGACAGGCGGTCCCTAATGAAAAACTGTTTTTT.

This clonotype has more than one count but fewer than ten. J is TRBJ2-3 and V is TRBV10-3; 8 nucleotides agree with TRBD2. Germline CDR1 is ENHRY and CDR2 is SYGVKD. This CDR3 is built from 13 residues. V gave up 6 bases and J gave up 3 bases; unmatched junction bases: 2. The CDR3 sequence: CAISTSGTDTQYF. CDR3 nucleotide sequence: TGTGCCATCAGCACTAGCGGAACAGATACGCAGTATTTT.

CDR3 in amino acids: CASIMEWAGNGYTF. CDR3 nucleotides: TGTGCCAGCATTATGGAGTGGGCGGGGAATGGCTACACCTTC. This rearrangement joins TRBV12-3 or TRBV12-4 to TRBJ1-2; no clear D. The CDR3 has 14 amino acids. V was trimmed by 7 bases and J by 6 bases, leaving 18 bases between them.

This clonotype has a count of ten or more. The V gene is TRBV12-3 or TRBV12-4, the J gene TRBJ2-1; 8 nucleotides match TRBD2. J lost 6 bases, V lost 3 bases, and 16 bases had no gene match. The CDR3 totals 18 residues. This chain's CDR3 is CASSLPFGERGITNEQFF. The CDR3 DNA reads as TGTGCCAGCAGTTTGCCTTTCGGGGAGCGGGGGATTACCAATGAGCAGTTCTTC.

The V and J genes are TRBV5-1 and TRBJ1-2; 9 nucleotides align to TRBD1. The V gene's germline CDR1 is SGHRS and CDR2 YFSETQ. The CDR3 covers 14 residues. The V and J ends lost 7 bases and 2 bases, in that order; junction bases with no gene match: 6. The CDR3 reads CASDPGQGNYGYTF. The CDR3 region has the DNA TGCGCCAGCGACCCCGGACAGGGGAACTATGGCTACACCTTC. Filled out from reference TRBV5-1 and TRBJ1-2, the complete variable domain reads KAGVTQTPRYLIKTRGQQVTLSCSPISGHRSVSWYQQTPGQGLQFLFEYFSETQRNKGNFPGRFSGRQFSNSRSEMNVSTLELGDSALYLCASDPGQGNYGYTFGSGTRLTVV.

At least ten counts were recorded for this clonotype. The genes are TRBV12-3 or TRBV12-4 and TRBJ1-1; tentative D call: TRBD1 (5 bases). The ends were cut back, 5 bases at V and 6 bases at J, with 16 bases in the middle. The CDR3 is 14 residues long. CDR3 amino acids: CASSPNGFRAEAFF. The CDR3 DNA is TGTGCCAGCAGTCCCAATGGCTTCAGGGCTGAAGCTTTCTTT.

At least ten counts were recorded for this clonotype. One junction end does not reproduce the germline sequence, and a read error may be involved. The chain couples TRBV9 to TRBJ2-5, with a tentative D call TRBD2 (6 bases). CDR3 size: 13 residues. Germline-derived CDR1 and CDR2 are SGDLS and YYNGEE. CDR3 amino acids: CASSVGLQETQYF. The CDR3 DNA follows: TGCGCCAGCAGTGTGGGACTGCAAGAGACCCAGTACTTC.

CDR3 coding DNA: TGTGCCAGCAGCAAACTCCCCCAAGACAATGAGCAGTTCTTC. Encoded protein: CASSKLPQDNEQFF. The chain carries TRBV3-1 and TRBJ2-1; D ambiguous. V dropped 5 bases and J dropped 5 bases, with 13 bases sitting between them. Germline CDR1 and CDR2: LGHDT and YNNKEL (reference sequence). The CDR3 has 14 residues.

The J gene is TRBJ2-3, the V gene TRBV4-2; 11 nucleotides line up with TRBD2. Germline values: CDR1 LGHNA, CDR2 YNFKEQ. The CDR3 contains 16 residues. The V segment lost 1 base and the J segment 5 bases; nucleotides outside the gene matches: 5. Here the CDR3 DNA reads TGTGCCAGCAGCCAAGTTAGCGGGGGGGCTGAAGATACGCAGTATTTT. This codes for CASSQVSGGAEDTQYF.

The CDR3, as DNA: TGTGCCAGCAGACCTACAGGGTTTGAGCAGTTCTTC. It is translated as CASRPTGFEQFF. The genes are TRBV2 and TRBJ2-1; TRBD1 is a possible D gene (6 bases). Per germline, CDR1 SNHLY and CDR2 FYNNEI. The CDR3 is 12 amino acids. The ends were cut back, 6 bases at V and 9 bases at J, with 12 bases in the middle.

The gene calls are TRBV29-1 and TRBJ2-2; 13 positions match TRBD2. V shed 5 bases, J shed 8 bases, and the junction held 11 bases outside the gene matches. This CDR3 contains 16 residues. Germline V gene data show CDR1 as SQVTM and CDR2 as ANQGSEA. This chain's CDR3 is CSVKLLAGGPAGELFF. CDR3 DNA: TGCAGCGTTAAACTACTAGCGGGAGGGCCGGCAGGGGAGCTGTTTTTT.

V gene TRBV5-6 combines with J gene TRBJ2-3; a weak D match, TRBD2 (5 bases). Trimming stripped 4 bases from V and 4 bases from J, with 13 bases between. The CDR3 spans 14 residues. Germline V gives CDR1 SGHDT, CDR2 YYEEEE. Here the CDR3 reads CASSPRGSADTQYF. CDR3 nucleotides: TGTGCCAGCAGCCCCCGCGGGTCCGCAGATACGCAGTATTTT. The full variable domain, its missing parts supplied by reference TRBV5-6 and TRBJ2-3, is DAGVTQSPTHLIKTRGQQVTLRCSPKSGHDTVSWYQQALGQGPQFIFQYYEEEERQRGNFPDRFSGHQFPNYSSELNVNALLLGDSALYLCASSPRGSADTQYFGPGTRLTVL.

A few counts support this clonotype. The CDR3 sequence: CATSESGRGKNEQFF. CDR3 nucleotides: TGTGCCACCAGTGAATCTGGCAGGGGTAAGAATGAGCAGTTCTTC. V is TRBV24-1 and J is TRBJ2-1; maybe TRBD1 (6 bases). The CDR3 sequence is 15 residues long. Trimming cost V 4 bases and J 7 bases, with 16 bases left between them. Germline CDR1 is KGHDR and CDR2 is SFDVKD.

At least ten counts were recorded for this clonotype. The chain has TRBV6-1 and TRBJ1-1; no clear D. This CDR3 has 13 amino acids. The germline gives CDR1 MNHNS, CDR2 SASEGT. The V end was cut by 3 bases, the J end by 5 bases, with 10 bases between. The CDR3 DNA sequence: TGTGCCAGCAGTGAGGTTTGGGGTACTGAAGCTTTCTTT. It is translated as CASSEVWGTEAFF.

The rearrangement links TRBV11-2 to TRBJ2-7; D is ambiguous. Trimming removed 0 bases at V and 5 bases at J, with 8 bases between. CDR1 and CDR2 (germline): SGHAT, FQNNGV. The CDR3 extends over 13 amino acids. CDR3 loop: CASSLDVVNEQYF. In DNA, the CDR3 is TGTGCCAGCAGCTTAGATGTGGTTAACGAGCAGTACTTC.

This clonotype was picked up a small number of times. The CDR3 nucleotides are TGCAGCGGCAGATCCCCTAATGACTACGAGCAGTACTTC. Amino acid sequence: CSGRSPNDYEQYF. The rearrangement joins TRBV29-1 to TRBJ2-7; no reliable D call. Trimming took 7 bases from V and 3 from J, leaving 16 bases between them. The CDR3 is 13 residues long. Germline loops: CDR1 SQVTM, CDR2 ANQGSEA.

This clonotype was observed a few times. The rearrangement joins TRBV28 to TRBJ1-4, with a possible D match to TRBD1 (6 bases). Germline CDR1 is MDHEN and CDR2 is SYDVKM. Trimming removed 1 base from V and 8 bases from J, with 17 bases in between. The length of the CDR3 is 16 residues. CDR3 bases: TGTGCCAGCAGTTTATCCCGTACAGGGAGAAGGGAAAAACTGTTTTTT. Protein product: CASSLSRTGRREKLFF.

The table lists this clonotype with a few counts. The chain employs TRBV5-1 and TRBJ2-7, with a possible D match to TRBD1 (5 bases). Trimming removed 4 bases at V and 0 bases at J, with 11 bases between. Germline values: CDR1 SGHRS, CDR2 YFSETQ. This CDR3 is 14 amino acids long. The CDR3: CASSTGHNSYEQYF. The CDR3 DNA follows: TGCGCCAGCAGCACCGGACACAACTCCTACGAGCAGTACTTC.

This clonotype appeared a few times. The chain joins TRBV6-9 to TRBJ2-7, with 8 nucleotides matching TRBD1. Germline V gene lookup returns CDR1 MNHGY and CDR2 SVAAGI. V shed 4 bases and J 4 bases; nucleotides not matched to a gene: 6. This CDR3 comprises 14 residues. In nucleotides, the CDR3 is TGTGCCAGCAGTTCCAGGACAGGGTTTTACGAGCAGTACTTC. It yields the protein CASSSRTGFYEQYF.

This clonotype was observed a few times. The chain joins TRBV20-1 to TRBJ1-5, with 9 bases lining up with TRBD1. The CDR3 covers 16 residues. V shed 4 bases, J shed 0 bases, and the junction held 7 bases outside the gene matches. Per germline, CDR1 DFQATT and CDR2 SNEGSKA (reference sequence). DNA for the CDR3: TGCAGTGCTAACCCGGGACAGGGTGGTAGCAATCAGCCCCAGCATTTT. Translating gives CSANPGQGGSNQPQHF.